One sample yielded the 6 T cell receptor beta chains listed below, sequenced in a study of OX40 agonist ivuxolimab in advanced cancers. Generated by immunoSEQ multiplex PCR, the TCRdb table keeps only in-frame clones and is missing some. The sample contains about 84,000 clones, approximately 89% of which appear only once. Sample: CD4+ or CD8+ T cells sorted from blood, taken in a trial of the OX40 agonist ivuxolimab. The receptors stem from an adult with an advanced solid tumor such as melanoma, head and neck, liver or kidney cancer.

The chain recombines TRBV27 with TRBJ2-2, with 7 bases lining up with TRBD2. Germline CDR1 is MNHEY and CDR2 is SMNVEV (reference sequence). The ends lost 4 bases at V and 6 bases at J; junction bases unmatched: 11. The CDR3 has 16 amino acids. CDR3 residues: CASSSGTNFPSGELFF. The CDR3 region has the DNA TGTGCCAGCAGTTCCGGGACTAACTTCCCATCCGGGGAGCTGTTTTTT.

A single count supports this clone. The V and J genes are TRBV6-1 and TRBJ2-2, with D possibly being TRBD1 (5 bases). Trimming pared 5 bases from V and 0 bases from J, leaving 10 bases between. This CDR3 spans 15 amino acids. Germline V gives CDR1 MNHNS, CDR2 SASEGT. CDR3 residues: CASSLGLPNTGELFF. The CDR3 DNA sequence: TGTGCCAGCAGTTTGGGGCTCCCGAACACCGGGGAGCTGTTTTTT.

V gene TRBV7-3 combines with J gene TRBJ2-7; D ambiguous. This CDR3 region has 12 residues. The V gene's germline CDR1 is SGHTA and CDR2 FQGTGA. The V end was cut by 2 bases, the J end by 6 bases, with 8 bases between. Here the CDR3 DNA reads TGTGCCAGCAGCTTATCGGTGGGCGAGCAGTACTTC. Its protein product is CASSLSVGEQYF.

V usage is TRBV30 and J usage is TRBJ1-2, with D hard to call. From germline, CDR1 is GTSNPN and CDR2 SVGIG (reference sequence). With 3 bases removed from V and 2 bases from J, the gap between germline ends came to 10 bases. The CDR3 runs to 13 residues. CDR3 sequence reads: CAWRDAPNYGYTF. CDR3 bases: TGTGCCTGGAGGGACGCTCCCAACTATGGCTACACCTTC.

For the CDR3, the DNA is TGTGCCAGCAGCGTAGAACAGCTTGTGGGAGAGACCCAGTACTTC. This gives the protein CASSVEQLVGETQYF. The gene calls are TRBV9 and TRBJ2-5, with no clear D. V gave up 0 bases and J gave up 4 bases, with 13 bases separating them. Germline V gene sequence: CDR1 SGDLS, CDR2 YYNGEE. The CDR3 runs 15 residues. Drawing the rest from reference TRBV9 and TRBJ2-5, the complete variable domain is DSGVTQTPKHLITATGQRVTLRCSPRSGDLSVYWYQQSLDQGLQFLIQYYNGEERAKGNILERFSAQQFPDLHSELNLSSLELGDSALYFCASSVEQLVGETQYFGPGTRLLVL.

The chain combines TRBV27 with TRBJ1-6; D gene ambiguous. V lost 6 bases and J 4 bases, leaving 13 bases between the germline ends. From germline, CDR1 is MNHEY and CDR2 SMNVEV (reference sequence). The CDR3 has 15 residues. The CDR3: CASSLGTDYNSPLHF. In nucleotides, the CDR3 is TGTGCCAGCAGCCTGGGCACAGATTATAATTCACCCCTCCACTTT.